This T cell receptor (beta chain) stems from a study of T cells in Graves' hyperthyroidism and ophthalmopathy. Germline CDR1 and CDR2: MNHNS and SASEGT. V lost 11 bases and J 7 bases, leaving 20 bases between the germline ends. The CDR3 is 13 residues long. Amplified TCR beta CDR3 regions derived from RNA transcripts. The HTBI set primed first-round TCR CDR3 RT-PCR. TCRdb fed the multiplex PCR reads into MiXCR, producing one record per CDR3 protein. The table lists around 350,000 distinct CDR3 sequences, approximately 19% of them singletons. As to this clonotype: A read error is possible here, since a much larger clone lies one base away.

The rearrangement uses TRBV6-1 and TRBJ1-1; D is uncertain. The clonotype was recovered from a woman aged 18-30 years with Graves' hyperthyroidism. The sample consisted of blood. CDR3 sequence (DNA): TGTGCCGGCCAGGTAAGAGGGAAGAGTGAAGCTTTCTTT. Translation: CAGQVRGKSEAFF.